Below, one T cell receptor (beta chain) is given with its context. Its antigen is not known. During the collection period, no donor immune events like infections were recorded. J lost 1 base, V lost 0 bases, and 7 bases had no gene match. This CDR3 is 17 amino acids long. Germline CDR1 is LGHNA and CDR2 is YSLEER. The sample belongs to a study of identifying expanded T cells in peripheral blood. Findings and limits, study-wide: Over about two and four weeks, about 16 and 20 clones changed, versus more than 1 between replicates. Two-week clone count variance significantly increased as total template count grew.

TCRdb keeps only in-frame clones here, not all; method: immunoSEQ multiplex PCR. The sample includes about 100,000 clones, around 85% seen only once; the top ten take around 5.6%. What was sequenced was blood. The rearrangement uses TRBV4-3 and TRBJ1-1; 8 bases map to TRBD1. This receptor was obtained from a person between 18 and 69 years old in good health. Here the CDR3 DNA reads TGCGCCAGCAGCCAAGATCCCGGACAGGGTGCGAACACTGAAGCTTTCTTT. Protein: CASSQDPGQGANTEAFF.